The 19 T cell receptor beta chains reported below all come from one sample, sequenced in a study of shared clonotypes between healthy human individuals. Data came from immunoSEQ multiplex PCR; TCRdb stores just in-frame clones and leaves some out. The table records 100,000 or so clones, approximately 51% of them present only once. Sequencing was performed on PBMCs. These receptors originate from a woman in her thirties or forties in good health. Some clones in this sample may be carry-over from other donors' samples.

V usage is TRBV30 and J usage is TRBJ2-1; a possible D gene is TRBD1 (5 bases). Trimming removed 5 bases from V and 5 bases from J, with 10 bases in between. In germline, CDR1 is GTSNPN, CDR2 SVGIG (reference sequence). The CDR3 consists of 12 residues. The DNA for the CDR3 is TGTGCCTGGGGCAGGGCCCACAATGAGCAGTTCTTC. This codes for CAWGRAHNEQFF.

This clone was seen repeatedly, ten times or more. V and J are TRBV20-1 and TRBJ2-1; D uncertain. The CDR3 sequence is 11 residues long. Trimming took off 6 bases at V and 5 bases at J, with 8 bases between the two ends. Germline loops: CDR1 DFQATT, CDR2 SNEGSKA (reference sequence). The CDR3 DNA reads TGCAGTGCCCCGACCCACAATGAGCAGTTCTTC. Amino acid sequence: CSAPTHNEQFF.

The chain uses TRBV9 and TRBJ2-1; 15 bases agree with TRBD2. The CDR3 is 18 residues long. Germline V CDR1 and CDR2: SGDLS, YYNGEE. The trim removed 3 bases at V and 5 bases at J, leaving 9 bases unmatched. CDR3 protein: CASSETGTSGRNNNEQFF. In DNA form, the CDR3 reads TGTGCCAGCAGCGAGACCGGGACTAGCGGGAGGAACAACAATGAGCAGTTCTTC. Variable domain in full (rest from reference TRBV9 and TRBJ2-1): DSGVTQTPKHLITATGQRVTLRCSPRSGDLSVYWYQQSLDQGLQFLIQYYNGEERAKGNILERFSAQQFPDLHSELNLSSLELGDSALYFCASSETGTSGRNNNEQFFGPGTRLTVL.

In this sample, this clone turned up many times. This CDR3 is also generated by other DNA sequences in the sample. This chain links TRBV30 with TRBJ2-7; D is unresolved. Germline CDR1 reads GTSNPN; CDR2 reads SVGIG (reference sequence). The germline V and J ends were trimmed by 2 bases and 6 bases, with 14 bases remaining between them. This CDR3 has 13 amino acids. CDR3 DNA sequence: TGTGCCTGGAGTATTGCTACCCCGGGCGAGCAGTACTTC. This gives the protein CAWSIATPGEQYF.

The chain is built from TRBV28 and TRBJ1-2; 7 bases match TRBD1. Germline V lookup: CDR1 MDHEN, CDR2 SYDVKM. This CDR3 has 12 amino acids. With V trimmed by 11 bases and J by 5 bases, 8 bases remained unmatched. The CDR3 spells CALGGTEYGYTF. The CDR3 region has the DNA TGTGCCCTGGGCGGGACAGAATATGGCTACACCTTC.

This clone has at least ten counts. The same CDR3 arises from other DNA sequences in this sample as well. This sequence joins TRBV11-1 and TRBJ1-1; D possibly corresponds to TRBD1 (6 bases). This CDR3 has 14 amino acids. Germline V gives CDR1 SGHAT, CDR2 FQDESV (reference sequence). Trimming shortened V by 4 bases and J by 1 base, and 10 bases separated the two germline ends. In nucleotides, the CDR3 is TGTGCCAGCAGCTCAGGACAGCAGAACACTGAAGCTTTCTTT. This sequence encodes CASSSGQQNTEAFF.

This clone was counted many times. The chain has TRBV19 and TRBJ1-2; D possibly corresponds to TRBD1 (6 bases). The V and J ends lost 4 bases and 5 bases respectively, with 17 bases between them. The CDR3 is made up of 15 amino acids. The germline CDR1 and CDR2 sequences are LNHDA and SQIVND (reference sequence). CDR3 protein: CASSSGQQRGYGYTF. CDR3 nucleotides: TGTGCCAGTAGTAGTGGGCAGCAAAGGGGGTATGGCTACACCTTC.

This clone was detected only a few times. The J gene is TRBJ2-5, the V gene TRBV30; D unclear. CDR3 length equals 13 residues. CDR1 is GTSNPN, CDR2 SVGIG, per germline (reference sequence). Trimming removed 3 bases at V and 5 bases at J, with 13 bases between. The CDR3 reads CAWSPQPWETQYF. The CDR3 DNA follows: TGTGCCTGGAGCCCGCAGCCTTGGGAGACCCAGTACTTC.

In the case of this clone: A far more abundant clone sits one base away, making this likely a read error. Because the CDR3 is missing its conserved closing phenylalanine or tryptophan, this is likely a read error. The V and J genes are TRBV28 and TRBJ1-2; no clear D. Per germline, CDR1 MDHEN and CDR2 SYDVKM. V dropped 6 bases and J dropped 7 bases, with 12 bases sitting between them. The length of the CDR3 is 12 residues. CDR3 DNA: TGTGCCAGCAGGTTCGGATCGGGTGGCTACACCTTA. It codes for CASRFGSGGYTL.

This clone was seen more than once but under ten times. The V and J genes are TRBV4-3 and TRBJ2-1; D not resolved. The V end lost 1 base, the J end lost 10 bases, and 11 bases lay between the germline ends. The CDR3 loop spans 13 amino acids. The germline V gene encodes CDR1 LGHNA and CDR2 YSLEER. CDR3 in amino acids: CASSQAMGLEQFF. CDR3 coding DNA: TGCGCCAGCAGCCAAGCTATGGGTTTGGAGCAGTTCTTC.

This chain joins TRBV6-6 and TRBJ2-3; D is perhaps TRBD2 (5 bases). Between the trimmed V and J ends, which lost 3 bases and 3 bases, there was a span of 7 bases. Germline V gene lookup returns CDR1 MNHNY and CDR2 SVGAGI (reference sequence). There are 13 residues in the CDR3. As DNA, the CDR3 is TGTGCCAGCAGTTATAGCGAGACAGATACGCAGTATTTT. Amino acids: CASSYSETDTQYF.

The chain carries TRBV6-6 and TRBJ2-7; 10 nucleotides align to TRBD2. The CDR3 covers 15 residues. CDR1 MNHNY and CDR2 SVGAGI come from the germline V gene (reference sequence). The junction had 2 bases not matched to a gene; V was cut back by 0 bases and J by 3 bases. In nucleotides, the CDR3 is TGTGCCAGCAGTTACTCTAGCGGGAGGAACTACGAGCAGTACTTC. Translating it yields CASSYSSGRNYEQYF.

A remark on this clone: This may be a read error: a much more frequent sequence differs by one nucleotide. The chain combines TRBV7-2 with TRBJ2-5; TRBD1 matches 7 bases. The CDR3 has 15 amino acids. V trimming: 3 bases; J trimming: 3 bases; junction bases outside the gene matches: 7. Germline V gene sequence: CDR1 SGHTA, CDR2 FQGNSA. The CDR3, as DNA: TGTGCCAGCAGCTTCGGGACAGTCGAAGAAGAGACCCAGTACTTC. This sequence encodes CASSFGTVEEETQYF.

The chain is built from TRBV4-2 and TRBJ2-5, with 7 bases fitting TRBD1. V dropped 0 bases and J dropped 7; count of bases not matched to a gene: 23. CDR3 length: 20 residues. Germline V gene lookup returns CDR1 LGHNA and CDR2 YNFKEQ. CDR3 bases: TGTGCCAGCAGCCAAGATTTGGGAGCACCGACAGGGAGTGTCGGTTGGACCCAGTACTTC. Residues: CASSQDLGAPTGSVGWTQYF.

The CDR3 protein is CASSLADTRAYEQYF. CDR3 bases: TGTGCCAGCAGCTTAGCGGATACCCGGGCATACGAGCAGTACTTC. V usage is TRBV7-2 and J usage is TRBJ2-7; D uncertain. The V end was cut by 0 bases, the J end by 4 bases, with 13 bases between. Germline assignment: CDR1 SGHTA and CDR2 FQGNSA. The CDR3 contains 15 residues.

The chain couples TRBV7-9 to TRBJ2-2, with D possibly being TRBD1 or TRBD2 (5 bases each). This CDR3 is 15 amino acids long. Per germline, CDR1 SEHNR and CDR2 FQNEAQ (reference sequence). Trimming removed 4 bases at V and 1 base at J, with 10 bases between. CDR3 coding DNA: TGTGCCAGCAGCTCGGGGACCGAGAACACCGGGGAGCTGTTTTTT. It yields the protein CASSSGTENTGELFF.

This clone was seen ten or more times. V usage is TRBV7-3 and J usage is TRBJ2-7; D may be TRBD1 (6 bases). The CDR3 has 14 amino acids. The V end was cut by 5 bases, the J end by 9 bases, with 20 bases between. Germline CDR1 and CDR2: SGHTA and FQGTGA. DNA for the CDR3: TGTGCCAGCAGCCCTACCGGGACAAGTACCGCGCAGTACTTC. Translating gives CASSPTGTSTAQYF.

This clone has just a few counts. The rearrangement joins TRBV28 to TRBJ1-6, with TRBD1 as a possible D gene (6 bases). Germline lookup yields CDR1 MDHEN and CDR2 SYDVKM. This CDR3 is 16 amino acids long. V lost 5 bases to trimming and J lost 9 bases, with 20 bases between them. CDR3 residues: CASSRTRGTIFSPLHF. CDR3 nucleotide sequence: TGTGCCAGCAGTCGAACTCGGGGGACAATTTTTTCACCCCTCCACTTT.

As for this clone: This may be a read error: a much more frequent sequence differs by one nucleotide. This specimen includes other DNA sequences encoding the same CDR3. CDR3 protein: CAWSAVNYGYTF. The CDR3 DNA follows: TGTGCCTGGAGCGCGGTTAACTATGGCTACACCTTC. The chain recombines TRBV30 with TRBJ1-2; D is unclear. This CDR3 comprises 12 residues. CDR1 and CDR2 (germline): GTSNPN, SVGIG (reference sequence). V was trimmed by 3 bases and J by 1 base, leaving 6 bases between them. The whole variable domain, filled in from reference TRBV30 and TRBJ1-2, reads SQTIHQWPATLVQPVGSPLSLECTVEGTSNPNLYWYRQAAGRGLQLLFYSVGIGQISSEVPQNLSASRPQDRQFILSSKKLLLSDSGFYLCAWSAVNYGYTFGSGTRLTVV.